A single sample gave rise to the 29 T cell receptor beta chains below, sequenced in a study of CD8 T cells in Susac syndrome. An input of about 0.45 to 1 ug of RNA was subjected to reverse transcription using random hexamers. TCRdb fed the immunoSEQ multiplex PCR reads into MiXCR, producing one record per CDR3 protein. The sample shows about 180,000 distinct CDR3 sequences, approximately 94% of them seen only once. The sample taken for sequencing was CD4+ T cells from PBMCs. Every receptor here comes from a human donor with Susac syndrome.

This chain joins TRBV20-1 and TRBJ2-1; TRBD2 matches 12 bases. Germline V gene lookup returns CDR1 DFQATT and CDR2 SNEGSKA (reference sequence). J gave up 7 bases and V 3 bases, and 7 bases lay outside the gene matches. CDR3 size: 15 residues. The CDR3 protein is CSARRLAGAGNEQFF. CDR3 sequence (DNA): TGCAGTGCTAGGCGACTAGCGGGGGCGGGGAATGAGCAGTTCTTC.

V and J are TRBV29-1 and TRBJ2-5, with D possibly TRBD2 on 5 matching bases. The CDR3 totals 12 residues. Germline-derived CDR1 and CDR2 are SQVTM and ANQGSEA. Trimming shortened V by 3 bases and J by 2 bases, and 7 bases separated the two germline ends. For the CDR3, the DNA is TGCAGCGTTGAGGAGGCTCAAGAGACCCAGTACTTC. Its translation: CSVEEAQETQYF.

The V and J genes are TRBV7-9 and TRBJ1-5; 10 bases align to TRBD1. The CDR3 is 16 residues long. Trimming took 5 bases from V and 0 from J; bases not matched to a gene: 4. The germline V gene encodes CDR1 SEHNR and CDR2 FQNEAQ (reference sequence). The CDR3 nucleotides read TGTGCCAGCAGCAGGGGACAGGGGAATAGCAATCAGCCCCAGCATTTT. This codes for CASSRGQGNSNQPQHF.

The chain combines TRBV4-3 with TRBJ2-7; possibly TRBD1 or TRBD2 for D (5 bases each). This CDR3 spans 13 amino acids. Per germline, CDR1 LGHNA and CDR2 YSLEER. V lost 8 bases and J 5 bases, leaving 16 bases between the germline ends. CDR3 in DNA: TGCGCCAGCCATCCCCATGGGGGAAACGAGCAGTACTTC. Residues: CASHPHGGNEQYF.

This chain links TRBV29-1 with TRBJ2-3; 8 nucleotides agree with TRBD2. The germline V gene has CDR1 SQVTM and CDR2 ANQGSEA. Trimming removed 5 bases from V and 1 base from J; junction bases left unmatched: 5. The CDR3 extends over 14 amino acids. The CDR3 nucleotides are TGCAGCGTTCTATTAGCGGGGCGCACAGATACGCAGTATTTT. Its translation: CSVLLAGRTDTQYF.

The CDR3 DNA is TGTGCCAGCAGCTCCGGGACAGGGCCTACCTACGAGCAGTACTTC. Translation: CASSSGTGPTYEQYF. V gene TRBV7-6 combines with J gene TRBJ2-7, with 9 bases identical to TRBD1. The CDR3 sequence is 15 residues long. The germline gives CDR1 SGHVS, CDR2 FNYEAQ. V lost 4 bases to trimming and J lost 2 bases; unmatched junction nucleotides: 6. Looking up the rest from reference TRBV7-6 and TRBJ2-7 gives the full variable domain: GAGVSQSPRYKVTKRGQDVALRCDPISGHVSLYWYRQALGQGPEFLTYFNYEAQQDKSGLPNDRFSAERPEGSISTLTIQRTEQRDSAMYRCASSSGTGPTYEQYFGPGTRLTVT.

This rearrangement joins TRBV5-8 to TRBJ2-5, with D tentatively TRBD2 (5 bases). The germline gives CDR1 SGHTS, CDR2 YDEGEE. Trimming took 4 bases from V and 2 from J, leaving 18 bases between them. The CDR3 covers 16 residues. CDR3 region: CASSPAGLPNQETQYF. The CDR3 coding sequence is TGTGCCAGCAGCCCCGCGGGCCTTCCGAATCAAGAGACCCAGTACTTC.

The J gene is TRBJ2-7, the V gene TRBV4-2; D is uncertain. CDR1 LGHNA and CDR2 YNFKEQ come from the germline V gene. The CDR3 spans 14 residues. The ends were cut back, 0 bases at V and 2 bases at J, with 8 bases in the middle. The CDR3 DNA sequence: TGTGCCAGCAGCCAAGATCTTGGACCCTACGAGCAGTACTTC. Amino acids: CASSQDLGPYEQYF.

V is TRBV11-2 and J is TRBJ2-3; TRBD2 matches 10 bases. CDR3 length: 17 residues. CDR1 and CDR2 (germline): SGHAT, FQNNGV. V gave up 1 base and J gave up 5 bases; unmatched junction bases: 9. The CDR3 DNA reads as TGTGCCAGCAGCTTAGTACCCACTAGCGGGGCAGGAGATACGCAGTATTTT. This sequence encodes CASSLVPTSGAGDTQYF.

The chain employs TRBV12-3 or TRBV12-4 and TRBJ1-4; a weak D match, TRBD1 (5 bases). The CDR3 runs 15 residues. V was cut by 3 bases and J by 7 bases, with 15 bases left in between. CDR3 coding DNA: TGTGCCAGCAGTTTGTCCATGCAGGGTGGTGAAAAACTGTTTTTT. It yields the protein CASSLSMQGGEKLFF.

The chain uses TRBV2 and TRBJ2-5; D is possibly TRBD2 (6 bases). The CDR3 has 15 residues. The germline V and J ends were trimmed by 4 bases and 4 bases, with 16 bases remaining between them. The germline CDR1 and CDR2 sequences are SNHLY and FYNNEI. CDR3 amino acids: CASSVGSGMGETQYF. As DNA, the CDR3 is TGTGCCAGCAGTGTCGGTAGCGGCATGGGAGAGACCCAGTACTTC. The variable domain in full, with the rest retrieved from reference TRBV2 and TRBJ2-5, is EPEVTQTPSHQVTQMGQEVILRCVPISNHLYFYWYRQILGQKVEFLVSFYNNEISEKSEIFDDQFSVERPDGSNFTLKIRSTKLEDSAMYFCASSVGSGMGETQYFGPGTRLLVL.

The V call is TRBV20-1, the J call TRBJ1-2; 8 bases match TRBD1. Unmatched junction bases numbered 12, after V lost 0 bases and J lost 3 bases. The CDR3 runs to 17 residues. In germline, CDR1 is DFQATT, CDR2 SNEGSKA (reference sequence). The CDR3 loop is CSARDPPGQGAYYGYTF. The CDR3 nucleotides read TGCAGTGCTAGAGATCCCCCAGGGCAGGGGGCTTACTATGGCTACACCTTC.

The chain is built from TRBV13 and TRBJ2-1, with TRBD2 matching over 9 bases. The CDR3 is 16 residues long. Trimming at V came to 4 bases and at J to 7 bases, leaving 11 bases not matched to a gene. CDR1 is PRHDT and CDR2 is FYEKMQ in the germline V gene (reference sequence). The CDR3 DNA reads TGTGCCAGCAGCTCTCTTGGCGGGGGGGCCCAAAATGAGCAGTTCTTC. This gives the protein CASSSLGGGAQNEQFF.

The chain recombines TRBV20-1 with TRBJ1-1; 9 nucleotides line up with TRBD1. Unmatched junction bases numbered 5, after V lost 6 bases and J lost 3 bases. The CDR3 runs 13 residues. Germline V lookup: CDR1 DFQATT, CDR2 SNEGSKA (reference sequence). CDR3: CSATTGGDTEAFF. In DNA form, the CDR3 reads TGCAGTGCCACGACAGGGGGGGACACTGAAGCTTTCTTT.

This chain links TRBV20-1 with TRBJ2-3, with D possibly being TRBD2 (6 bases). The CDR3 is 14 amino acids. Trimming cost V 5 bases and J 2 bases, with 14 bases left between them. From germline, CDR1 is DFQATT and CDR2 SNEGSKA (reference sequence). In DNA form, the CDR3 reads TGCAGTGCTTCCCGGGGGAGACCCACAGATACGCAGTATTTT. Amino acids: CSASRGRPTDTQYF.

CDR3 loop: CASSLEGDSDNEQFF. In DNA form, the CDR3 reads TGCGCCAGCAGCCTCGAAGGGGACAGTGATAATGAGCAGTTCTTC. J is TRBJ2-1 and V is TRBV5-1; 7 bases match TRBD1. There are 15 residues in the CDR3. CDR1 and CDR2 (germline): SGHRS, YFSETQ. After removal of 4 bases from V and 7 bases from J, the junction contained 11 bases not matched to a gene.

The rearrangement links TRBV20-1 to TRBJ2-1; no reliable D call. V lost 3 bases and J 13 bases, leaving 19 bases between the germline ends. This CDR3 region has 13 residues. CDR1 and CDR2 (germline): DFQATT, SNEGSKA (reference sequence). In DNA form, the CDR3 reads TGCAGTGCTAGGGGGTCGGCCGAATTAGTACAGTTCTTC. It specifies CSARGSAELVQFF.

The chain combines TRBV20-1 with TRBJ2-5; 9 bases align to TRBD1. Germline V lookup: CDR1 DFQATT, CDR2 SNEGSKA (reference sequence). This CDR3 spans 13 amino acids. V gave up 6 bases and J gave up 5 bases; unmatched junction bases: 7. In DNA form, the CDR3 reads TGCAGTGCAGCCGGGACAGGGTCTGAGACCCAGTACTTC. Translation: CSAAGTGSETQYF.

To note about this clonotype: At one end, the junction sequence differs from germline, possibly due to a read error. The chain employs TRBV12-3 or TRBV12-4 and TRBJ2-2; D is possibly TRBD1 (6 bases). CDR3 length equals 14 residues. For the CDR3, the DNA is TGTGCTAGCAGCAGGGGACAGAACACCGGGGAGCTGTTTTTT. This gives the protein CASSRGQNTGELFF.

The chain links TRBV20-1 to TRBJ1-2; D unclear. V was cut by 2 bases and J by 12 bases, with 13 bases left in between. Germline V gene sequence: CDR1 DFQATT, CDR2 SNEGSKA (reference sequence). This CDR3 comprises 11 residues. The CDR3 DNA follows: TGCAGTGCTAGACTTGGGGAGATCGACACCTTC. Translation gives CSARLGEIDTF.

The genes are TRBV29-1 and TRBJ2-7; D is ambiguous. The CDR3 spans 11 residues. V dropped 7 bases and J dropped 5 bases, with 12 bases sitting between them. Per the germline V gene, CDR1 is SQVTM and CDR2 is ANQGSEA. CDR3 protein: CSAAFGDEQYF. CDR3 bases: TGCAGCGCAGCCTTTGGGGACGAGCAGTACTTC.

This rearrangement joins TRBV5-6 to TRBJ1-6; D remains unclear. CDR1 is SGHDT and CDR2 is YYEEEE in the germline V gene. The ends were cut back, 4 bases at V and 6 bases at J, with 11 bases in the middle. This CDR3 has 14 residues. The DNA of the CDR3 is TGTGCCAGCAGCCTAAGGAGAGTTAATTCACCCCTCCACTTT. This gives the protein CASSLRRVNSPLHF.

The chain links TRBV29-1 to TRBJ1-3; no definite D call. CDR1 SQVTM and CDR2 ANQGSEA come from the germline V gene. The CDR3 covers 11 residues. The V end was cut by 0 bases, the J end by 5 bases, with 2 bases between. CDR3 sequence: CSVEDRNTIYF. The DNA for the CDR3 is TGCAGCGTTGAAGATCGAAACACCATATATTTT.

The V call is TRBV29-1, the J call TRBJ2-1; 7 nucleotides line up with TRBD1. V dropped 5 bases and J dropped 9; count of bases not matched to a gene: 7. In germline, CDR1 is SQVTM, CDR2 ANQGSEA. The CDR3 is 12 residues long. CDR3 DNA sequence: TGCAGCGTTTTGACAGGGAGAGGTGAGCAGTTCTTC. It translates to CSVLTGRGEQFF.

CDR3 region: CSALSGGAGATLKNIQYF. DNA for the CDR3: TGCAGTGCTCTAAGCGGGGGGGCGGGGGCGACGCTCAAAAACATTCAGTACTTC. The genes are TRBV20-1 and TRBJ2-4, with 10 bases matching TRBD2. V was pared by 5 bases and J by 3 bases, with 16 bases of the junction left unmatched. The V gene's germline CDR1 is DFQATT and CDR2 SNEGSKA (reference sequence). This CDR3 contains 18 residues.

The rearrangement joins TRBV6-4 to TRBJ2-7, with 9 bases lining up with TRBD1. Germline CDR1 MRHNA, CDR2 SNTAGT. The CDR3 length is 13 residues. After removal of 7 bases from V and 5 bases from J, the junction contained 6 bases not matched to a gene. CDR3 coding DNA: TGTGCCAGCACCGGACAGGGGTGGGACGAGCAGTACTTC. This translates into CASTGQGWDEQYF.

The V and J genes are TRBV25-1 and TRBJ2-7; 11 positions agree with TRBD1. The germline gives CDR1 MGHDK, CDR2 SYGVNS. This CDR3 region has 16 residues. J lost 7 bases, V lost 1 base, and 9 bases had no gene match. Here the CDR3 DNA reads TGTGCCAGCAGTGAATGGTCGGACAGGGGGCCGGTGGAGCAGTACTTC. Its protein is CASSEWSDRGPVEQYF.

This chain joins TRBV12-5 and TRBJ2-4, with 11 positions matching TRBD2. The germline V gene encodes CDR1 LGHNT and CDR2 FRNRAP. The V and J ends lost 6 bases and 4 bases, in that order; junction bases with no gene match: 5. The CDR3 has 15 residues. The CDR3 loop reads CASGISSGGKNIQYF. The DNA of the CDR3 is TGTGCTAGTGGCATATCTAGCGGGGGGAAAAACATTCAGTACTTC.

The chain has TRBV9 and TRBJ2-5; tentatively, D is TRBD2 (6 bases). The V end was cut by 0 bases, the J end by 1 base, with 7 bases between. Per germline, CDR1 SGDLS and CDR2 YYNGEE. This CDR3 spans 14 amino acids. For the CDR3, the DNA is TGTGCCAGCAGCGTAGCCGGGGGCCAAGAGACCCAGTACTTC. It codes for CASSVAGGQETQYF.